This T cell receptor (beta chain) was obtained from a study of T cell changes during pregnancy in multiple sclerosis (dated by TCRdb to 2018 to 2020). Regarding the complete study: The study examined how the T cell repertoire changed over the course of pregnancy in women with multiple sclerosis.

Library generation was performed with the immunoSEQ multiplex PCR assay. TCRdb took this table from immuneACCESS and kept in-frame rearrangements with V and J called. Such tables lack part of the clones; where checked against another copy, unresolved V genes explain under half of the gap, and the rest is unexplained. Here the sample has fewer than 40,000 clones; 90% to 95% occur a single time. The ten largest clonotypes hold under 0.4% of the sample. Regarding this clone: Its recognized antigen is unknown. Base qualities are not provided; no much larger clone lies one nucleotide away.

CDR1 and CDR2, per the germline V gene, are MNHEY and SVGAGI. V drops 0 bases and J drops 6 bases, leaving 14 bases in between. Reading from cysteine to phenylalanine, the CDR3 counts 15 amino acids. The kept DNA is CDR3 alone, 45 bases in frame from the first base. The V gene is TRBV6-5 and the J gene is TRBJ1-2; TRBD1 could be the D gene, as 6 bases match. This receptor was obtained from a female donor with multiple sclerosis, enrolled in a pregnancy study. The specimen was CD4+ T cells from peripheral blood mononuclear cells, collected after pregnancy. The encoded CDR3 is CASSYSTRGKHGYTF. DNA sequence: TGTGCCAGCAGTTACTCGACGAGGGGGAAGCATGGCTACACCTTC.